This T cell receptor (beta chain) was recovered during a study of T cell changes during pregnancy in multiple sclerosis. Repertoires were generated with immunoSEQ multiplex PCR, while TCRdb's copy carries only in-frame clones and drops some. This table holds tens of thousands of clones, around 94% found once. The TCR originated in a female donor with multiple sclerosis, enrolled in a pregnancy study. Source: peripheral blood, taken in the third trimester of pregnancy.

The CDR3 DNA is TGTGCCAGCAGTTTCGTAGCGGGAGAGACCCAGTACTTC. Translated: CASSFVAGETQYF. This chain uses TRBV28 with TRBJ2-5, with 7 bases aligning to TRBD2. The V gene's germline CDR1 is MDHEN and CDR2 SYDVKM. This CDR3 has 13 residues. Trimming took 3 bases from V and 4 from J; bases not matched to a gene: 2. Full variable domain (outside the CDR3, taken from reference TRBV28 and TRBJ2-5): DVKVTQSSRYLVKRTGEKVFLECVQDMDHENMFWYRQDPGLGLRLIYFSYDVKMKEKGDIPEGYSVSREKKERFSLILESASTNQTSMYLCASSFVAGETQYFGPGTRLLVL.